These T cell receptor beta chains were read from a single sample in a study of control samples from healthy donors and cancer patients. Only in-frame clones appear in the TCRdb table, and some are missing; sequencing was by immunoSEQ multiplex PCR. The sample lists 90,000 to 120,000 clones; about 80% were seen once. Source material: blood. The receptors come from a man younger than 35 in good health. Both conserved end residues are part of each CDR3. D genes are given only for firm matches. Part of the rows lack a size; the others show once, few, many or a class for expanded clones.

TGTGCCTGGAGTGTAGGGGCAGAGACCCAGTACTTC CAWSVGAETQYF NA TRBJ2-5 TRBV30 NA
TGTGCCAGCAGTTTCCCGGGACGGGGCTATGGCTACACCTTC CASSFPGRGYGYTF NA TRBJ1-2 TRBV27 NA
TGTGCCAGTAGTATACGCCAAGGGCCCCAGCATTTT CASSIRQGPQHF NA TRBJ1-5 TRBV19 NA
TGTGCCAGCAGCTTTAGCCACCCGGGACAGTCCTACGAGCAGTACTTC CASSFSHPGQSYEQYF TRBD1 TRBJ2-7 TRBV11-2 NA
TGTGCCAGCTCACCACAGGAGAACACTGAAGCTTTCTTT CASSPQENTEAFF NA TRBJ1-1 TRBV18 NA
TGCAGCGTGGTGACAGGGATGACTGAAGCTTTCTTT CSVVTGMTEAFF TRBD1 TRBJ1-1 TRBV29-1 NA
TGTGCCAGCAGCTTTTACACCATATATTTT CASSFYTIYF NA TRBJ1-3 TRBV5-4 few
TGTGCCAGCTCACCTTACCGGACGGATAGCAATCAGCCCCAGCATTTT CASSPYRTDSNQPQHF NA TRBJ1-5 TRBV18 NA
TGTGCCAGCAGCTTTACAGGGTTCACAGATACGCAGTATTTT CASSFTGFTDTQYF NA TRBJ2-3 TRBV7-9 once
TGCGCCAGCAGCCTGGAAGGGGGGACGAATCTGGGGTACCAAGAGACCCAGTACTTC CASSLEGGTNLGYQETQYF NA TRBJ2-5 TRBV4-1 NA
TGTGCCAGCAGCTTTAACCGATCTCCTTATGGCTACACCTTC CASSFNRSPYGYTF NA TRBJ1-2 TRBV5-6 NA
TGTGCCTGGAGTGTAGACGGGGATGGGAAACTGTTTTTT CAWSVDGDGKLFF NA TRBJ1-4 TRBV30 once
TGCGCCAGCAGCTTGACGCGGACAGGACGCTCTGGGGCCAACGTCCTGACTTTC CASSLTRTGRSGANVLTF TRBD1 TRBJ2-6 TRBV5-1 NA
TGTGCCAGCAGCCCGGCTGGGGGTTCTATGAACACTGAAGCTTTCTTT CASSPAGGSMNTEAFF NA TRBJ1-1 TRBV7-9 NA
TGTGCCAGCAGGGACAGGGGGGACATTCAGTACTTC CASRDRGDIQYF TRBD1 TRBJ2-4 TRBV6-5 NA
TGTGCCAGCAGAACAACCCCCAGGACCGGGACGCTTGAGGGCTACACCTTC CASRTTPRTGTLEGYTF NA TRBJ1-2 TRBV5-5 NA
TGCGCCAGCAGGGTCGGCCAGGCCTACGAGCAGTACTTC CASRVGQAYEQYF NA TRBJ2-7 TRBV10-2 many
TGTGCCAGCAGCGCATTCGGACAGGGTGGGACTGAAGCTTTCTTT CASSAFGQGGTEAFF TRBD1 TRBJ1-1 TRBV9 NA
TGTGCCAGCAGTTCGTCCGGGACAGGACTAACCGGGGAGCTGTTTTTT CASSSSGTGLTGELFF TRBD1 TRBJ2-2 TRBV27 NA
TGTGCCAGCGGGAGGGCACGGGGCAATCAGCCCCAGCATTTT CASGRARGNQPQHF NA TRBJ1-5 TRBV6-1 NA
TGTGCCAGCAGACGACAGGAGGATGGCTACACCTTC CASRRQEDGYTF NA TRBJ1-2 TRBV7-2 NA
TGCGCCAGTCGTTGGAGCGACCAGAACACTGAAGCTTTCTTT CASRWSDQNTEAFF NA TRBJ1-1 TRBV5-1 once
TGTGCCAGTAGAATATCGGGCCATGGGGCAGATACGCAGTATTTT CASRISGHGADTQYF NA TRBJ2-3 TRBV19 NA
TGTGCCAGCAGCTTTACCGACAGGGACTATGGCTACACCTTC CASSFTDRDYGYTF TRBD1 TRBJ1-2 TRBV5-6 NA
TGTGCCAGCAGCTTAGCAAGGACAAGCCAGGAAGCTTTCTTT CASSLARTSQEAFF NA TRBJ1-1 TRBV11-1 NA
TGTGCCTGGAGTGTCTACCAGGGGCGGGTTGAAAAACTGTTTTTT CAWSVYQGRVEKLFF NA TRBJ1-4 TRBV30 NA
TGTGCCAGCAGCCCCCCCGCAGGCCTTTACAATGAGCAGTTCTTC CASSPPAGLYNEQFF NA TRBJ2-1 TRBV5-5 NA
TGCGCCAGCAGTGGGCAGCTCAATCAGCCCCAGCATTTT CASSGQLNQPQHF NA TRBJ1-5 TRBV4-1 few
TGTGCCAGCAGCCTGACAGGGGGCGATGGCTACACCTTC CASSLTGGDGYTF TRBD1 TRBJ1-2 TRBV5-8 NA
TGTGCCACCAGCAGTGAACAGGGATTCGATCAGCCCCAGCATTTT CATSSEQGFDQPQHF NA TRBJ1-5 TRBV15 NA
TGTGCCAGCAGCCCAACTAGCGGGGGGACTCAAGAGACCCAGTACTTC CASSPTSGGTQETQYF TRBD2 TRBJ2-5 TRBV7-9 NA
TGTGCCTGGAGTGTACTTGTCAACACCGGGGAGCTGTTTTTT CAWSVLVNTGELFF NA TRBJ2-2 TRBV30 NA
TGTGCCACCAGTGATTCCGAGGACAGGGGTAACTATGGCTACACCTTC CATSDSEDRGNYGYTF TRBD1 TRBJ1-2 TRBV24-1 NA
TGTGCCAGCAGCCTAAACCAGGGTTATGGCTACACCTTC CASSLNQGYGYTF NA TRBJ1-2 TRBV3-1/TRBV3-2 NA
TGTGCCAGCAGGCGGGGAGGAGATCAGCCCCAGCATTTT CASRRGGDQPQHF NA TRBJ1-5 TRBV6-5 NA
TGTGCCAGCAGCCGGGATCTGTTAGGTGGCTACACCTTC CASSRDLLGGYTF NA TRBJ1-2 TRBV14 NA
TGTGCCAGCAGCTTGAGTCAATCCCGGGGGGAGACCCAGTACTTC CASSLSQSRGETQYF NA TRBJ2-5 TRBV5-6 NA
TGTGCCAGCCAAAGAGAGGGCCACAGGGCTGATACGCAGTATTTT CASQREGHRADTQYF NA TRBJ2-3 TRBV2 NA
TGCGCCAGCCGGGAACTAGCGGGGGGCACAGATACGCAGTATTTT CASRELAGGTDTQYF TRBD2 TRBJ2-3 TRBV4-1 NA
TGTGCCTGGATTCTTATGAACACTGAAGCTTTCTTT CAWILMNTEAFF NA TRBJ1-1 TRBV30 NA
TGTGCCAGCAGTTTAGGTGGTACAGGGAGGGCTGGCTACACCTTC CASSLGGTGRAGYTF NA TRBJ1-2 TRBV28 NA
TGCGCCAGTGGGACAGGGGTCTACAATGAGCAGTTCTTC CASGTGVYNEQFF TRBD1 TRBJ2-1 TRBV5-1 NA
TGTGCCAGCACCCCAAGGGGACAGATCTTTTGGAACACTGAAGCTTTCTTT CASTPRGQIFWNTEAFF TRBD1 TRBJ1-1 TRBV28 NA
TGTGCCACGGGACTAGCGGGGGACTACAATGAGCAGTTCTTC CATGLAGDYNEQFF TRBD2 TRBJ2-1 TRBV10-3 few
TGTGCCTGGAGTGTATTGAATGGCTACACCTTC CAWSVLNGYTF NA TRBJ1-2 TRBV30 many
TGCGCCAGCAGCCTAGGACAGGAATCCTACAATGAGCAGTTCTTC CASSLGQESYNEQFF TRBD1 TRBJ2-1 TRBV5-1 few
TGTGCCAGCAGCCCGCGCCCATCAGGGACCACCGGGGAGCTGTTTTTT CASSPRPSGTTGELFF NA TRBJ2-2 TRBV7-8 once
TGCGCCAGCAGCCAAGATGCGGGACGAGGGGTCCAGTACTTC CASSQDAGRGVQYF NA TRBJ2-5 TRBV4-3 NA
TGTGCCAGCTCAAAGGGTACTCAGCCCCAGCATTTT CASSKGTQPQHF NA TRBJ1-5 TRBV6-5 NA
TGTGCCAGCAGCCTGGGCCGGGACAGGAACACCGGGGAGCTGTTTTTT CASSLGRDRNTGELFF TRBD1 TRBJ2-2 TRBV5-4 few
TGTGCCAGCAGCTACTCTCCAGGGCTCCAAGAGACCCAGTACTTC CASSYSPGLQETQYF NA TRBJ2-5 TRBV5-8 NA
TGTGCTAGTGGTTTATTCGGGACGAACACTGAAGCTTTCTTT CASGLFGTNTEAFF NA TRBJ1-1 TRBV12-5 few
TGTGCCAGCAGTTCCCTCGGCGGGACAGGGAATCAGCCCCAGCATTTT CASSSLGGTGNQPQHF TRBD1 TRBJ1-5 TRBV28 NA
TGTGCCAGCAGCTCGGACAGGGGGCGCACAGATACGCAGTATTTT CASSSDRGRTDTQYF TRBD1 TRBJ2-3 TRBV7-8 NA
TGTGCCAGCTCACCGGGACAGGGGGTAAACACTGAAGCTTTCTTT CASSPGQGVNTEAFF TRBD1 TRBJ1-1 TRBV18 NA
TGTGCCAGCTCACCAGACAGCGGGGGGACCTTATACAATGAGCAGTTCTTC CASSPDSGGTLYNEQFF TRBD2 TRBJ2-1 TRBV18 once
TGCGCCAGCAGCTCGGGACAGTCTAGCACAGATACGCAGTATTTT CASSSGQSSTDTQYF TRBD1 TRBJ2-3 TRBV5-1 NA
TGTGCCAGCAGCTTAAGTATCGGCAACGTTGAGCAGTTCTTC CASSLSIGNVEQFF NA TRBJ2-1 TRBV7-9 once
TGTGCCAGCTCACCAATGGGAGATCAGCCCCAGCATTTT CASSPMGDQPQHF NA TRBJ1-5 TRBV18 NA
TGTGCCAGCAGCCCGCGGACAGGGTCGGCAGCTTTCTTT CASSPRTGSAAFF TRBD1 TRBJ1-1 TRBV7-2 NA